This TCR beta chain appears in the sequencing data of a study of T cell changes during pregnancy in multiple sclerosis. The repertoire was sequenced with immunoSEQ multiplex PCR; TCRdb's copy has only in-frame clones and lacks some. The repertoire holds about 51,000 clones, with approximately 93% as singletons. V lost 5 bases to trimming and J lost 4 bases, with 8 bases between them. Germline V gene sequence: CDR1 MNHEY, CDR2 SMNVEV (reference sequence). CDR3 length equals 12 residues. The material was peripheral blood, obtained in the second trimester of pregnancy. V usage is TRBV27 and J usage is TRBJ1-1, with D unclear. The receptor comes from a female donor with multiple sclerosis, enrolled in a pregnancy study. The CDR3 loop is CASSPGSTEAFF. For the CDR3, the DNA is TGTGCCAGCAGTCCGGGGAGCACTGAAGCTTTCTTT.